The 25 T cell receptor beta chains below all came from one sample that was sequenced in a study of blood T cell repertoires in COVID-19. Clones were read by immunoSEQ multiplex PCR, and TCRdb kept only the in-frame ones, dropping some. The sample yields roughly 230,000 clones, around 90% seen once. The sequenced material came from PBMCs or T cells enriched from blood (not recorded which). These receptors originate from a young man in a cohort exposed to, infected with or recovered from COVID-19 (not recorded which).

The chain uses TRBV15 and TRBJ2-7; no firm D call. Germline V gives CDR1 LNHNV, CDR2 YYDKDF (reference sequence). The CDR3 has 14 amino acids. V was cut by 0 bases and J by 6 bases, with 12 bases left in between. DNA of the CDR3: TGTGCCACCAGCAGAGAACGGGTAGTCCTCGAGCAGTACTTC. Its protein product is CATSRERVVLEQYF.

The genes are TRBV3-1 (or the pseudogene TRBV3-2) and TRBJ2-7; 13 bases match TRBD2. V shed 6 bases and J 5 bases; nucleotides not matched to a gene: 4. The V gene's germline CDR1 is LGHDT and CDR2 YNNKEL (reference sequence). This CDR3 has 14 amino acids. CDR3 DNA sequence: TGTGCCAGCAGACCCGGGACTAGCGGGAACGAGCAGTACTTC. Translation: CASRPGTSGNEQYF.

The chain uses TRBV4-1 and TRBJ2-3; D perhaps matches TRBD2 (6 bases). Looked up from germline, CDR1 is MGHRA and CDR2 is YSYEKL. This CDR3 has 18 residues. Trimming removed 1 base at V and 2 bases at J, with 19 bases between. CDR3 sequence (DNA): TGCGCCAGCAGCCAAGGGACGGTGGGAGGAGTACCCACAGATACGCAGTATTTT. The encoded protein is CASSQGTVGGVPTDTQYF.

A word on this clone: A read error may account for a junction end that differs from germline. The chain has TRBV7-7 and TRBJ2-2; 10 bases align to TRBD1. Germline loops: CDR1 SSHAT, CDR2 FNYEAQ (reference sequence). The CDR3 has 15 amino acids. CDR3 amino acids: CASSPDRGKVGELFF. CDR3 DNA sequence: TGTGCTAGCAGTCCGGACAGGGGGAAGGTCGGGGAGCTGTTTTTT.

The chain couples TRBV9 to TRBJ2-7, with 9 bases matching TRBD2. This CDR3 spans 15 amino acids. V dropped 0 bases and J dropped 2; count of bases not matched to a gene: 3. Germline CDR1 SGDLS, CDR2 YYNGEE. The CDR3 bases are TGTGCCAGCAGCGTAGGGGCTAGCGGGACCTACGAGCAGTACTTC. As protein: CASSVGASGTYEQYF.

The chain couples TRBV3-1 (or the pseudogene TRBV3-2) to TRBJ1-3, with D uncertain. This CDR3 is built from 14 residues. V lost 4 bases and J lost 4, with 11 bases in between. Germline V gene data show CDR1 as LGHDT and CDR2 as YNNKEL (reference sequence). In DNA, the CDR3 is TGTGCCAGCAGCCTCCTACTCCGGGGAAACACCATATATTTT. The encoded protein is CASSLLLRGNTIYF.

The CDR3 bases are TGTGCCACGGGGACAAGGTCGGGATACGAGCAGTACTTC. Its translation is CATGTRSGYEQYF. The chain couples TRBV24-1 to TRBJ2-7, with D possibly TRBD1 on 6 matching bases. This CDR3 is built from 13 residues. Trimming stripped 10 bases from V and 4 bases from J, with 16 bases between. Germline CDR1 and CDR2: KGHDR and SFDVKD.

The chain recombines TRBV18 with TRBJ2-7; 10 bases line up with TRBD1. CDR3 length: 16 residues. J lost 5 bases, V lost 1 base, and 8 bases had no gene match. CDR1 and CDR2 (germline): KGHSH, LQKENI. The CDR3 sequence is CASSPRAKTGGDEQYF. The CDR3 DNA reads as TGTGCCAGCTCACCACGAGCGAAGACAGGGGGCGACGAGCAGTACTTC.

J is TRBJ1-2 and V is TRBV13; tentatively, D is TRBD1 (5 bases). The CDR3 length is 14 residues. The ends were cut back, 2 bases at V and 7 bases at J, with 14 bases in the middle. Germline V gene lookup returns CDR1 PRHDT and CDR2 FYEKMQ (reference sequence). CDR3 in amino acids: CASSLWGVEGGYTF. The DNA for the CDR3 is TGTGCCAGCAGCTTATGGGGGGTAGAGGGTGGCTACACCTTC.

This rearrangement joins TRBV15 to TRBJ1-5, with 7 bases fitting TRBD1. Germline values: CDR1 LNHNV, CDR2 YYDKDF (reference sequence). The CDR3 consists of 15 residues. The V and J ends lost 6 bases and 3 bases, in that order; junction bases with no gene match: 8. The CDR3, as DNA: TGTGCCACCAGTCCGGGACAGCATTCCAATCAGCCCCAGCATTTT. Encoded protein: CATSPGQHSNQPQHF.

CDR3 in DNA: TGCGCCAGCAGCTTTAGCGGGAGTCCCGACGAGCAGTACTTC. Protein sequence: CASSFSGSPDEQYF. The chain is built from TRBV5-1 and TRBJ2-7, with TRBD2 identical over 9 bases. J gave up 5 bases and V 2 bases, and 5 bases lay outside the gene matches. Germline-derived CDR1 and CDR2 are SGHRS and YFSETQ. This CDR3 is built from 14 residues.

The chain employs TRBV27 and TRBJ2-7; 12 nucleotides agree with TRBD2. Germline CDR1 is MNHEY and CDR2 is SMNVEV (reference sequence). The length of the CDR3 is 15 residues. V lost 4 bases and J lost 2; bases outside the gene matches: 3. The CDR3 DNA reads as TGTGCCAGCAGTTCCCTAGCGGGAGGGGCCTACGAGCAGTACTTC. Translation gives CASSSLAGGAYEQYF.

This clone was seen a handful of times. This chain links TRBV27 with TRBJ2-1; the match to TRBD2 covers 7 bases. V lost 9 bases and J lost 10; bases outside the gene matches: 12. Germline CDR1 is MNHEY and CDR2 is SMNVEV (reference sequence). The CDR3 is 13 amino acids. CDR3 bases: TGTGCCAGTGGTTTGGCGGGAGTAAAAGAGCAGTTCTTC. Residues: CASGLAGVKEQFF.

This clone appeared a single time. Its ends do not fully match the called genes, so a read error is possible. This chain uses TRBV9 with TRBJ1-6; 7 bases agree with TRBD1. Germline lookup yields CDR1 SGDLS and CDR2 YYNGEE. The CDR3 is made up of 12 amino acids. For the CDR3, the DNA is TGCCGCGGGGCTACAGGGGCATCACCCCTCCACTTT. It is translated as CRGATGASPLHF. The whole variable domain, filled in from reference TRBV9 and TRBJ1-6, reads DSGVTQTPKHLITATGQRVTLRCSPRSGDLSVYWYQQSLDQGLQFLIQYYNGEERAKGNILERFSAQQFPDLHSELNLSSLELGDSALYFCRGATGASPLHFGNGTRLTVT.

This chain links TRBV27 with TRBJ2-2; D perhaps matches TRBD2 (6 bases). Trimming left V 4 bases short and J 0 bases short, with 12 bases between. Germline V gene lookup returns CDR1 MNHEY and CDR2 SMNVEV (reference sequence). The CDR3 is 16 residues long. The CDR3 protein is CASSSDPGANTGELFF. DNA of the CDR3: TGTGCCAGCAGTTCCGATCCGGGGGCGAACACCGGGGAGCTGTTTTTT.

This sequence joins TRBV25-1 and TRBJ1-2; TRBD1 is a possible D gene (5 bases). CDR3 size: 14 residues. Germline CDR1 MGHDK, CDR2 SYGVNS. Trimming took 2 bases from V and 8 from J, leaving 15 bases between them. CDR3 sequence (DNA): TGTGCCAGCAGTGAAGGGCGGCAGGGCCAAGGCTACACCTTC. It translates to CASSEGRQGQGYTF.

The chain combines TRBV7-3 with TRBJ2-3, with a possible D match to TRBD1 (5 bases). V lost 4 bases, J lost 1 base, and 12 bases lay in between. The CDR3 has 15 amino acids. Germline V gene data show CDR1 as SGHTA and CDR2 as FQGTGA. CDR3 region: CASSSPGWGTDTQYF. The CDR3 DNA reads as TGTGCCAGCAGCTCCCCAGGGTGGGGCACAGATACGCAGTATTTT.

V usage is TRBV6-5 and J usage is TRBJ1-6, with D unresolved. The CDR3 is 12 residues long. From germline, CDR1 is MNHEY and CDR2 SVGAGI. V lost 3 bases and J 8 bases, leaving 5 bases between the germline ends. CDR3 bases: TGTGCCAGCAGTTATGGCTATTCACCCCTCCACTTT. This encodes CASSYGYSPLHF.

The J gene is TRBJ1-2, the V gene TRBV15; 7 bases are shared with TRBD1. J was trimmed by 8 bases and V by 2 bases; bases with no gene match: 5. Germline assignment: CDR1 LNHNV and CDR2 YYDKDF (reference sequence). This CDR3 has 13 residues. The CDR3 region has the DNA TGTGCCACCAGCAGACCGGACAGGTGGGGCTACACCTTC. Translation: CATSRPDRWGYTF.

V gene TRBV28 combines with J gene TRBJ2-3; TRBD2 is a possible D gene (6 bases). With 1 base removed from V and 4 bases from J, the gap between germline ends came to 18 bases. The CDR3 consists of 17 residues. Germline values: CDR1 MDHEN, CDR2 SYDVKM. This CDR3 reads CASSLSPWRGPPDTQYF. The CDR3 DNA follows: TGTGCCAGCAGTTTATCCCCCTGGCGGGGTCCGCCAGATACGCAGTATTTT.

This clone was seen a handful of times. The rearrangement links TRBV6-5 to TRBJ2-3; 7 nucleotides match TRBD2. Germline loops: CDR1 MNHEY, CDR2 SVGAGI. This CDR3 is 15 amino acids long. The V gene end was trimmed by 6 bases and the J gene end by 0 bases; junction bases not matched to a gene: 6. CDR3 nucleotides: TGTGCCAGCAGCGTTAGCGGGCCTAGCACAGATACGCAGTATTTT. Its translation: CASSVSGPSTDTQYF.

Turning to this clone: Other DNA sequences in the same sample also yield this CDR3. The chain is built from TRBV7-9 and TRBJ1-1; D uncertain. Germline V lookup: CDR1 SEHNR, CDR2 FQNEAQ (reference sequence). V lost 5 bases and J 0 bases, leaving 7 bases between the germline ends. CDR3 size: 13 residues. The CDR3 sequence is CASSLTVNTEAFF. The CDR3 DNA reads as TGTGCCAGCAGCCTCACGGTGAACACTGAAGCTTTCTTT.

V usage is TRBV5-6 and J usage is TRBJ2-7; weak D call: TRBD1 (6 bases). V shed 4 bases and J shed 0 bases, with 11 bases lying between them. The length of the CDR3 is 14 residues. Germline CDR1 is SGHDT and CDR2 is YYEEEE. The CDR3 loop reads CASSLQGYSYEQYF. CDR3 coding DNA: TGTGCCAGCAGCCTTCAGGGGTACTCCTACGAGCAGTACTTC.

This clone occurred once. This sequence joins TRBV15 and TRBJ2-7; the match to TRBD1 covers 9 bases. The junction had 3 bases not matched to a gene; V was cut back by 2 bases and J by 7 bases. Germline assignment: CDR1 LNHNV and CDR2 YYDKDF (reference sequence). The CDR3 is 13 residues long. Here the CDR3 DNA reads TGTGCCACCAGCAGATCGGGGACAGGGGAGCAGTACTTC. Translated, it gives CATSRSGTGEQYF.

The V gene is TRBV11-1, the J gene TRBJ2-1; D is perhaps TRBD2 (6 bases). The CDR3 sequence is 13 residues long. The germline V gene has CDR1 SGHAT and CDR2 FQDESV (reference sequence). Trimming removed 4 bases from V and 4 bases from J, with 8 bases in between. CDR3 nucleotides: TGTGCCAGCAGCTGGGACTCGTACAATGAGCAGTTCTTC. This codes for CASSWDSYNEQFF.